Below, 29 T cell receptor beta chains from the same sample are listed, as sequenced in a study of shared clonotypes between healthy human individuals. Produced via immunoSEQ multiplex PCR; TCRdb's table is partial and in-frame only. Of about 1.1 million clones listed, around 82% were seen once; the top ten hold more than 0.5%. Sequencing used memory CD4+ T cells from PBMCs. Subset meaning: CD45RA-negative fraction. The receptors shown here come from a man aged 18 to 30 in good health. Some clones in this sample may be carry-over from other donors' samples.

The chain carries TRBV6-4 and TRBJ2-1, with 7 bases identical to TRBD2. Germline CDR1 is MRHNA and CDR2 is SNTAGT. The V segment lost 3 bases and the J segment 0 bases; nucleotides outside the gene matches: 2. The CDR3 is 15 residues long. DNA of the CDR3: TGTGCCAGCAGTGAGCGGGAGAGCTCCTACAATGAGCAGTTCTTC. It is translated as CASSERESSYNEQFF.

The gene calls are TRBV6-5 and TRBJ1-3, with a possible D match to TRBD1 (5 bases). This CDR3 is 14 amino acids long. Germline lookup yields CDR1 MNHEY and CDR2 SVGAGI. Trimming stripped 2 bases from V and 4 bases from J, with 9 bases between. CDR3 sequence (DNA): TGTGCCAGCAGTTACGGGGCACGGGGAAACACCATATATTTT. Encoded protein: CASSYGARGNTIYF.

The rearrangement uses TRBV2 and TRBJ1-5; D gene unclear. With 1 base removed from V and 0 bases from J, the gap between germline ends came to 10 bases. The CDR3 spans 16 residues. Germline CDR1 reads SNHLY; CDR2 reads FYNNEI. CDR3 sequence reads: CASSEVQPYSNQPQHF. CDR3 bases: TGTGCCAGCAGTGAAGTCCAGCCGTATAGCAATCAGCCCCAGCATTTT. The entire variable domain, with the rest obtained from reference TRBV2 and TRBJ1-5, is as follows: EPEVTQTPSHQVTQMGQEVILRCVPISNHLYFYWYRQILGQKVEFLVSFYNNEISEKSEIFDDQFSVERPDGSNFTLKIRSTKLEDSAMYFCASSEVQPYSNQPQHFGDGTRLSIL.

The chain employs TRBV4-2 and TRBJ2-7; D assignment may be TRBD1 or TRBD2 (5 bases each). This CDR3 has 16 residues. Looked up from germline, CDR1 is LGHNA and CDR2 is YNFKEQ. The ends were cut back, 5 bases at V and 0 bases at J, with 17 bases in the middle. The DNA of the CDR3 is TGTGCCAGCAGCTTGGAAACCGGGACGACCTCCTACGAGCAGTACTTC. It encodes CASSLETGTTSYEQYF.

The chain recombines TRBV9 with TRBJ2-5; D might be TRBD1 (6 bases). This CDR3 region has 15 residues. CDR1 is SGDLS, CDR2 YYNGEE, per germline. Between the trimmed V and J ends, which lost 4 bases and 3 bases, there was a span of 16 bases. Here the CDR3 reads CASSRSGHLKETQYF. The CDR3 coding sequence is TGTGCCAGCAGCCGATCGGGACACCTTAAAGAGACCCAGTACTTC.

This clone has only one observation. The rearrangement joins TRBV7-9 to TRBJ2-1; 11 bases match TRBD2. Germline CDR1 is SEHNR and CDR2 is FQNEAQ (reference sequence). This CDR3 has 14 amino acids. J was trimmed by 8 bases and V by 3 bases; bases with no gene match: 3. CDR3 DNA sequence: TGTGCCAGCAGCTTCACTAGCGGGAGCTATGAGCAGTTCTTC. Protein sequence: CASSFTSGSYEQFF.

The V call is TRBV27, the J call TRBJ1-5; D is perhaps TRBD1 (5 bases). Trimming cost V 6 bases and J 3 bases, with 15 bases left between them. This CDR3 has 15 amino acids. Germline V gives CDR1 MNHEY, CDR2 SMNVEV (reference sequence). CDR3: CASRESQADNQPQHF. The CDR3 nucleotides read TGTGCCAGCAGAGAGTCACAGGCCGACAATCAGCCCCAGCATTTT.

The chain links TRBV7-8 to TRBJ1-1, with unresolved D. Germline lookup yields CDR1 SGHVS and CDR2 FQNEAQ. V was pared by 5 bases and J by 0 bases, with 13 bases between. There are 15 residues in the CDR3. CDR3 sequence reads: CASSQTEMLNTEAFF. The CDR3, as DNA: TGTGCCAGCAGCCAAACGGAGATGTTGAACACTGAAGCTTTCTTT.

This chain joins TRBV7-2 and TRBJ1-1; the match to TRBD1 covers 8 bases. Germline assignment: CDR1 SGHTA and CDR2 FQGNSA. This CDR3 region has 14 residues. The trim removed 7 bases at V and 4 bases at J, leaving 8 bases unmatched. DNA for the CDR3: TGTGCCAGCATGCGACGGCAGGGGGCCACTGAAGCTTTCTTT. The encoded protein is CASMRRQGATEAFF.

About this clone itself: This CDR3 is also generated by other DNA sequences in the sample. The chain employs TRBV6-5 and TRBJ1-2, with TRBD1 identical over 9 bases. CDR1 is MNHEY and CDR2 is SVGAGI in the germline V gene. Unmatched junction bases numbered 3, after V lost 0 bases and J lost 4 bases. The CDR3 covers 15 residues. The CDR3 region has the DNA TGTGCCAGCAGTTACTCGACAGGGGGGATCTATGGCTACACCTTC. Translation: CASSYSTGGIYGYTF.

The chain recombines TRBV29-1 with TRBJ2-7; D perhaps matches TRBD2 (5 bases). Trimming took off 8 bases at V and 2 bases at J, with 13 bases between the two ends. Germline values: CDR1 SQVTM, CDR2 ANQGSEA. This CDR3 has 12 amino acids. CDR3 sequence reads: CSTMDWAYEQYF. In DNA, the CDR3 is TGCAGCACTATGGACTGGGCCTACGAGCAGTACTTC.

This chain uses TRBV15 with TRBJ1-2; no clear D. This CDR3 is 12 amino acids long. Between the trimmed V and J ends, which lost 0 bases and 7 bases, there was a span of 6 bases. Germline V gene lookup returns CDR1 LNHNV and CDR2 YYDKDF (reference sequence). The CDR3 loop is CATSRDVSGYTF. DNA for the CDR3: TGTGCCACCAGCAGAGATGTCAGTGGCTACACCTTC.

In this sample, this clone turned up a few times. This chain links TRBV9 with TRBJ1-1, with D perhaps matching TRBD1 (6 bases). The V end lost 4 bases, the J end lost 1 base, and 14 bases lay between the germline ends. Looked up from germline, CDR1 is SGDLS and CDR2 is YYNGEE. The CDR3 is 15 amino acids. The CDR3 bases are TGTGCCAGCAGCATAATGGGGGCGGCGAACACTGAAGCTTTCTTT. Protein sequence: CASSIMGAANTEAFF.

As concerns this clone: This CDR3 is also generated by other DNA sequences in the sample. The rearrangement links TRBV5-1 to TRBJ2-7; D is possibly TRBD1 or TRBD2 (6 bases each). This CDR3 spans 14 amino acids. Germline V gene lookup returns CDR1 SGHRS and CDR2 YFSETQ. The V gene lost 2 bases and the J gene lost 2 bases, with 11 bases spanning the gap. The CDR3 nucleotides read TGCGCCAGCAGCTTCGGGGGCGGTCCCTACGAGCAGTACTTC. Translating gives CASSFGGGPYEQYF.

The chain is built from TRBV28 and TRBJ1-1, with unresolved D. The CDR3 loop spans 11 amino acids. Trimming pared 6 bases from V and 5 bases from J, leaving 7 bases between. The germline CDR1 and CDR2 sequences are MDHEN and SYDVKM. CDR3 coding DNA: TGTGCCAGCAGATTGGCGACTGAAGCTTTCTTT. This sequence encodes CASRLATEAFF.

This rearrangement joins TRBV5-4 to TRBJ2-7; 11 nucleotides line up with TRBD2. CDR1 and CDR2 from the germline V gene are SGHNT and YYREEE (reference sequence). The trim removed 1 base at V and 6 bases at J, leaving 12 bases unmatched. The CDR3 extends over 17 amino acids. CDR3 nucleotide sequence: TGTGCCAGCAGCTTGCCAAGTGGGGTAGCGGGAGGGGGCGAGCAGTACTTC. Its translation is CASSLPSGVAGGGEQYF.

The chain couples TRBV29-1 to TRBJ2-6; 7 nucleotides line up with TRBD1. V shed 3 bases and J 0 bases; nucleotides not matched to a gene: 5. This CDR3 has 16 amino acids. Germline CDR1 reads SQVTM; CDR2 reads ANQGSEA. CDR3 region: CSVDRTGSSGANVLTF. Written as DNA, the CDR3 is TGCAGCGTTGATCGGACAGGAAGCTCTGGGGCCAACGTCCTGACTTTC.

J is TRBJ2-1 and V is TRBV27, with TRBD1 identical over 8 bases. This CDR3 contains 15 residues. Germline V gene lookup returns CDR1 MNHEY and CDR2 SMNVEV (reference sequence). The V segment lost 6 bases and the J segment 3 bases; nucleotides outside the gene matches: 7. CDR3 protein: CASSLGQGNYNEQFF. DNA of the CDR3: TGTGCCAGCAGCTTAGGACAGGGAAACTACAATGAGCAGTTCTTC.

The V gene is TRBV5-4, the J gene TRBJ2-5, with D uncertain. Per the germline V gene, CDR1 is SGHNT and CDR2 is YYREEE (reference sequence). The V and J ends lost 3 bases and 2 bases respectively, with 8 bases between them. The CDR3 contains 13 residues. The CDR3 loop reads CASSSVPQETQYF. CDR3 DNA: TGTGCCAGCAGCTCCGTACCTCAAGAGACCCAGTACTTC.

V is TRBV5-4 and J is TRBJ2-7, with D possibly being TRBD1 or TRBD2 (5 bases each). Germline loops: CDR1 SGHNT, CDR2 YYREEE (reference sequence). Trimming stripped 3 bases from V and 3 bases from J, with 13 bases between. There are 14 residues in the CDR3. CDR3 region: CASSSPGRDYEQYF. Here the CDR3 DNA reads TGTGCCAGCAGCTCCCCGGGACGGGACTACGAGCAGTACTTC.

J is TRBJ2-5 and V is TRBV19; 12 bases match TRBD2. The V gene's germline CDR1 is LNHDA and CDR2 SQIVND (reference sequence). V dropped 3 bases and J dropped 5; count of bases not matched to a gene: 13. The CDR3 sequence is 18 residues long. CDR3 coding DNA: TGTGCCAGTAGTATTTCACTAGCGGGAGGCCCTGGTATGGAGACCCAGTACTTC. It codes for CASSISLAGGPGMETQYF.

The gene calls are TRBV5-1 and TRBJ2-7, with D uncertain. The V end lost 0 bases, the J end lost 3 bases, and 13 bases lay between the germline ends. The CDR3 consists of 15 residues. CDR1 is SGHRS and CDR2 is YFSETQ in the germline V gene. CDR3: CASSLVTGFGYEQYF. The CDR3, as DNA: TGCGCCAGCAGCTTGGTCACCGGGTTCGGCTACGAGCAGTACTTC. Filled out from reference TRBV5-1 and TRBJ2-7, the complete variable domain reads KAGVTQTPRYLIKTRGQQVTLSCSPISGHRSVSWYQQTPGQGLQFLFEYFSETQRNKGNFPGRFSGRQFSNSRSEMNVSTLELGDSALYLCASSLVTGFGYEQYFGPGTRLTVT.

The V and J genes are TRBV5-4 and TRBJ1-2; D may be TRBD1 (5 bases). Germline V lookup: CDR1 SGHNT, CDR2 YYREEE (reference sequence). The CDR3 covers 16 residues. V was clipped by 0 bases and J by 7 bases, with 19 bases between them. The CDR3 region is CASSLGGVKQRAGYTF. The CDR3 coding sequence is TGTGCCAGCAGCTTGGGGGGGGTAAAACAACGTGCTGGCTACACCTTC.

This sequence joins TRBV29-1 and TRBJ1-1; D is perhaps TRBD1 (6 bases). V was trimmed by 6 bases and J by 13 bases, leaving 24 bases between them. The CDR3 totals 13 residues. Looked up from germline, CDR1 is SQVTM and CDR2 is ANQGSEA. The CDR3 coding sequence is TGCAGCGTCAAAACAGGGAATGACCGTTGGGGTTTCTTT. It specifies CSVKTGNDRWGFF.

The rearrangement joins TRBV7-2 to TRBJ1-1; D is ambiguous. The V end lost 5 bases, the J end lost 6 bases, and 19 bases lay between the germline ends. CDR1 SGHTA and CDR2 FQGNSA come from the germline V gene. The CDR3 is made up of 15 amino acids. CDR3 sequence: CASSALGSGLSEAFF. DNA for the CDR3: TGTGCCAGCAGCGCACTAGGGTCCGGCTTGTCTGAAGCTTTCTTT.

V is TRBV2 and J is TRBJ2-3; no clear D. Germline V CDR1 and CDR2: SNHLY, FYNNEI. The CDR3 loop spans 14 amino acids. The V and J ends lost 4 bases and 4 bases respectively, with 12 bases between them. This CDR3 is CASSGSGSPDTQYF. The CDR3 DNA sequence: TGTGCCAGCAGTGGCTCAGGATCGCCAGATACGCAGTATTTT.

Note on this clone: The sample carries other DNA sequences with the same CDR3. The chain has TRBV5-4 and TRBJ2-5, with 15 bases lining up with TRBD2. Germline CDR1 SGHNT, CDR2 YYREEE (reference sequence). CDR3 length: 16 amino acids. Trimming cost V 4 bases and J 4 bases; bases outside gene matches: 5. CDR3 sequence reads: CASSPRTSGRGETQYF. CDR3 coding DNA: TGTGCCAGCAGCCCCCGGACTAGCGGGAGGGGAGAGACCCAGTACTTC. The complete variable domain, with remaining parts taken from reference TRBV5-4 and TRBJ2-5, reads ETGVTQSPTHLIKTRGQQVTLRCSSQSGHNTVSWYQQALGQGPQFIFQYYREEENGRGNFPPRFSGLQFPNYSSELNVNALELDDSALYLCASSPRTSGRGETQYFGPGTRLLVL.

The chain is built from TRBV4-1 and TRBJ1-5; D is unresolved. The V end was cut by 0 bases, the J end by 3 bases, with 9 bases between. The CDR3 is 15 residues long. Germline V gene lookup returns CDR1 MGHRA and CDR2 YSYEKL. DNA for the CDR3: TGCGCCAGCAGCCAAGATGTTGGGAACAATCAGCCCCAGCATTTT. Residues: CASSQDVGNNQPQHF.

CDR3 nucleotide sequence: TGTGCCAGCAGTCCGAGGACTAGCGGGAGAGACAATGAGCAGTTCTTC. Translating it yields CASSPRTSGRDNEQFF. V and J are TRBV27 and TRBJ2-1; 13 positions match TRBD2. V lost 5 bases, J lost 5 bases, and 6 bases stayed unmatched. The CDR3 is 16 residues long. Germline CDR1 MNHEY, CDR2 SMNVEV (reference sequence).